This T cell receptor beta chain is from a study of blood T cells in healthy people across ages. Looked up from germline, CDR1 is DFQATT and CDR2 is SNEGSKA (reference sequence). CDR3 size: 15 residues. Trimming removed 5 bases from V and 7 bases from J, with 21 bases in between. Comment on this clonotype: The antigen is not known.

The second PCR ran about 6 to 12 cycles with a sample-barcoded 5' primer and J-beta primers. From the 5' RACE reads, TCRdb called clonotypes with MiXCR, one entry per CDR3 protein. Of about 1.6 million distinct CDR3 sequences in the sample, roughly 30% were seen once. Findings and limits, study-wide: Both naive CD4+ cell counts and diversity were greater in long-lived donors than in aged donors.

The receptor's source is a woman aged 25 to 39 in good health. The chain joins TRBV20-1 to TRBJ1-5; D remains unclear. Specimen: blood. The CDR3 DNA sequence: TGCAGTGCTCCAGAAGACGTTATCCTCGGGCAGCCCCAGCATTTT. This sequence encodes CSAPEDVILGQPQHF.